This T cell receptor beta chain was identified in a study of blood T cells in healthy people across ages. Points on this clonotype: Its antigen is not identified.

The CDR3 is 18 amino acids. Germline V gene data show CDR1 as MGHRA and CDR2 as YSYEKL. V lost 2 bases and J lost 2, with 20 bases in between. Whole-study results and caveats: Higher diversity, along with more naive CD4+ cells, distinguished long-lived donors from aged donors.

Sample-barcoded 5' priming and a J-beta primer mix drove a second PCR of 7 to 11 cycles. Each CDR3 protein is one row after TCRdb ran MiXCR on the 5' RACE reads. The top ten hold approximately 22% of the sample, which has approximately 1,700,000 distinct CDR3 sequences, about 39% seen once. The clonotype comes from a human donor in good health. V and J are TRBV4-1 and TRBJ2-3; perhaps TRBD2 as D (7 bases). The sample taken for sequencing was blood. The CDR3 nucleotides read TGCGCCAGCAGCCAATGGGCCTTGGGGGCGGGGGTCACAGATACGCAGTATTTT. It codes for CASSQWALGAGVTDTQYF.